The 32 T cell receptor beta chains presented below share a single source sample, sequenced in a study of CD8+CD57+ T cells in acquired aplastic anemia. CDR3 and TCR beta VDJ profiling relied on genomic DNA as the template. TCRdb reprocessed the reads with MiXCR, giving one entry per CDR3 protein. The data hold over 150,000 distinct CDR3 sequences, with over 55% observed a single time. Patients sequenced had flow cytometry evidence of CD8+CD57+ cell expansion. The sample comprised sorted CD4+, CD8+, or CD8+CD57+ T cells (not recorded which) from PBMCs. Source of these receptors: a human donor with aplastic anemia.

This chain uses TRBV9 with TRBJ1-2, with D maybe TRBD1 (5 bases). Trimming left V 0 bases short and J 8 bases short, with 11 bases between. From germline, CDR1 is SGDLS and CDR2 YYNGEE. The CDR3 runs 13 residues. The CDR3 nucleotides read TGTGCCAGCAGCGTAGGTGGCAGGGAGGGCTACACCTTC. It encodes CASSVGGREGYTF. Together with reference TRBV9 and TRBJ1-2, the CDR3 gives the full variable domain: DSGVTQTPKHLITATGQRVTLRCSPRSGDLSVYWYQQSLDQGLQFLIQYYNGEERAKGNILERFSAQQFPDLHSELNLSSLELGDSALYFCASSVGGREGYTFGSGTRLTVV.

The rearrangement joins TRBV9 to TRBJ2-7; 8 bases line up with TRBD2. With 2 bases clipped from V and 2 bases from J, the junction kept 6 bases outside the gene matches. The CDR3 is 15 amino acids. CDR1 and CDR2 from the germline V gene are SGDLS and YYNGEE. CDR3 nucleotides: TGTGCCAGCAGCGTTGAAACTAGCGGTCCCTACGAGCAGTACTTC. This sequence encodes CASSVETSGPYEQYF.

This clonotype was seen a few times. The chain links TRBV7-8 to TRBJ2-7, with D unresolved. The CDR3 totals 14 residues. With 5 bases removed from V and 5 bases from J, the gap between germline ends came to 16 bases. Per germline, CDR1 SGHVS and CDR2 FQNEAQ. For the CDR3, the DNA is TGTGCCAGCAGCAAGCCGGGCCTGTCCCACGAGCAGTACTTC. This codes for CASSKPGLSHEQYF.

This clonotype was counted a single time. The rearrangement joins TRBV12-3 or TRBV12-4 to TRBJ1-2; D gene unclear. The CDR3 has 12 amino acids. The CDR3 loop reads CASGLEGTGYTF. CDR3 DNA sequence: TGTGCTAGTGGTTTGGAAGGTACTGGCTACACCTTC.

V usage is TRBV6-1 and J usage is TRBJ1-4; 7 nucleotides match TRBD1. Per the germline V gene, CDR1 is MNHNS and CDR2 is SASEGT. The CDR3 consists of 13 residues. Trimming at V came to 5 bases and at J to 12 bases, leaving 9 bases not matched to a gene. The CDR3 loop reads CASSPWTGNELFF. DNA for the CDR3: TGTGCCAGCAGTCCATGGACAGGCAACGAACTGTTTTTT.

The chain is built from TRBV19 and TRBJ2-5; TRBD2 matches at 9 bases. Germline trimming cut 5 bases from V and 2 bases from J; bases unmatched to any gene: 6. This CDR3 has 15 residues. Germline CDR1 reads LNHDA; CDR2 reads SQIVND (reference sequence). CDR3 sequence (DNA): TGTGCCAGTAGTCGCACTAGCGGGTGGCAAGAGACCCAGTACTTC. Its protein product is CASSRTSGWQETQYF.

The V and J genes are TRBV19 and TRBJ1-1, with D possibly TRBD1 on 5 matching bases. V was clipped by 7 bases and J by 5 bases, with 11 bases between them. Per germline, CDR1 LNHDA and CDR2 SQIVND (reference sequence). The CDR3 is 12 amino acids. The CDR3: CASTRGYTEAFF. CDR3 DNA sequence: TGTGCCAGTACTCGGGGGTATACTGAAGCTTTCTTT.

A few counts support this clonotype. For the CDR3, the DNA is TGTGCCACCAGCAGAGATAATTACGCGGACAGGAACTATGGCTACACCTTC. The encoded protein is CATSRDNYADRNYGYTF. The chain recombines TRBV15 with TRBJ1-2; TRBD1 matches at 7 bases. With V trimmed by 0 bases and J by 2 bases, 9 bases remained unmatched. CDR1 is LNHNV, CDR2 YYDKDF, per germline (reference sequence). The CDR3 contains 17 residues.

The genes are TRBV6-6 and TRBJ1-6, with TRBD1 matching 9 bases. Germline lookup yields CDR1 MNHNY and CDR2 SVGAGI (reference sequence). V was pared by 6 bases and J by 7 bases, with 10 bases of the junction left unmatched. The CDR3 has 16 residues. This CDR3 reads CASSLGQGTGNSPLHF. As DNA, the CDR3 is TGTGCCAGCAGCCTGGGACAGGGAACTGGCAATTCACCCCTCCACTTT.

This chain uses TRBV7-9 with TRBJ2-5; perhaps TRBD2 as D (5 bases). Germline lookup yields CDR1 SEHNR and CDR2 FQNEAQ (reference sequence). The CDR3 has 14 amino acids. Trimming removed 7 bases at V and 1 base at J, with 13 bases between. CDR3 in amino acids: CASTKTTSQETQYF. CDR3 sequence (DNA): TGTGCCAGCACCAAGACTACTTCCCAAGAGACCCAGTACTTC.

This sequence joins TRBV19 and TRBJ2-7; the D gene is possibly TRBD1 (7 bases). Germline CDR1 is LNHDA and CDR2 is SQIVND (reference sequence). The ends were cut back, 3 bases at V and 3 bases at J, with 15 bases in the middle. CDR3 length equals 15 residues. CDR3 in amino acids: CASSIQGGQYYEQYF. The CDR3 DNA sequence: TGTGCCAGTAGTATCCAGGGGGGACAATACTACGAGCAGTACTTC. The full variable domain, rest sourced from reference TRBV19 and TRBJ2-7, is DGGITQSPKYLFRKEGQNVTLSCEQNLNHDAMYWYRQDPGQGLRLIYYSQIVNDFQKGDIAEGYSVSREKKESFPLTVTSAQKNPTAFYLCASSIQGGQYYEQYFGPGTRLTVT.

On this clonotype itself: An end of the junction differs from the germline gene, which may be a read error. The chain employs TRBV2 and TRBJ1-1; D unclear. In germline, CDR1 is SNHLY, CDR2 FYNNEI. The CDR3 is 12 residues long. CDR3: CASSSLNTKAFF. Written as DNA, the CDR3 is TGTGCCAGCAGTAGTCTGAACACTAAAGCTTTCTTT.

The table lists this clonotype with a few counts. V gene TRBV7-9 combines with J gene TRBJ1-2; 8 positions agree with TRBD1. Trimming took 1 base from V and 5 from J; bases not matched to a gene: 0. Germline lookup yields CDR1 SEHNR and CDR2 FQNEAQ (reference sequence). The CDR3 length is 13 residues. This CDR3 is CASSLGTGYGYTF. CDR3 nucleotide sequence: TGTGCCAGCAGCTTAGGGACAGGGTATGGCTACACCTTC.

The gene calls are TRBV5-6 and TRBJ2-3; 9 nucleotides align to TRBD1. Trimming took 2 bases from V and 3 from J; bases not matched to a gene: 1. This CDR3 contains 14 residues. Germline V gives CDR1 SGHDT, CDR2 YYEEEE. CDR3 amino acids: CASSFGQGTDTQYF. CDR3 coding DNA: TGTGCCAGCAGCTTTGGACAGGGGACAGATACGCAGTATTTT.

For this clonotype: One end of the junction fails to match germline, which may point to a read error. The CDR3 DNA reads as TGTACCAGCAGTTTATCGATTGTCCCCCGAAAGTACTACTTC. Translation: CTSSLSIVPRKYYF. This chain connects TRBV27 to TRBJ1-2, with no clear D. Germline loops: CDR1 MNHEY, CDR2 SMNVEV (reference sequence). The CDR3 is 14 amino acids.

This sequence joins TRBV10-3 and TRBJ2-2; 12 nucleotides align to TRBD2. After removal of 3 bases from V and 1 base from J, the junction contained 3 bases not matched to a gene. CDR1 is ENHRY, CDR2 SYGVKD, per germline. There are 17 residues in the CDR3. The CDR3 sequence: CAISDSSGRGNTGELFF. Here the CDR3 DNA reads TGTGCCATCAGTGACTCTAGCGGGAGGGGGAACACCGGGGAGCTGTTTTTT.

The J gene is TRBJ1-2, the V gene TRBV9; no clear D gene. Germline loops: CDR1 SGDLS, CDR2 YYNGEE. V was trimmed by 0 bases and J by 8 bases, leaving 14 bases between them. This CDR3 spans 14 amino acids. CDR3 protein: CASSVGMLEGGYTF. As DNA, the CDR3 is TGTGCCAGCAGCGTAGGGATGTTGGAGGGAGGCTACACCTTC.

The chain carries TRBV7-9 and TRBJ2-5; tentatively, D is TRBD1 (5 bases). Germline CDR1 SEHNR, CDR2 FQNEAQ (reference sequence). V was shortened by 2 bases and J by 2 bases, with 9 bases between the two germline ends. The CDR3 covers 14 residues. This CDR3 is CASSLMQGQETQYF. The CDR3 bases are TGTGCCAGCAGCTTAATGCAGGGACAAGAGACCCAGTACTTC.

The CDR3 DNA reads as TGTGCCAGCAGCCCAGGACAGGGCCGTCACACTGAAGCTTTCTTT. It encodes CASSPGQGRHTEAFF. The chain links TRBV9 to TRBJ1-1; 8 bases are shared with TRBD1. The junction had 8 bases not matched to a gene; V was cut back by 4 bases and J by 3 bases. This CDR3 spans 15 amino acids. Germline CDR1 and CDR2: SGDLS and YYNGEE.

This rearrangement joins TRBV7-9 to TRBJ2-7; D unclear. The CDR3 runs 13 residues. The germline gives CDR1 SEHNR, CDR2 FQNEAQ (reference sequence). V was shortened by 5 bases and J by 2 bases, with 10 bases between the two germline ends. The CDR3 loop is CASSSDVTYEQYF. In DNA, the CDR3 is TGTGCCAGCAGCAGCGACGTAACCTACGAGCAGTACTTC.

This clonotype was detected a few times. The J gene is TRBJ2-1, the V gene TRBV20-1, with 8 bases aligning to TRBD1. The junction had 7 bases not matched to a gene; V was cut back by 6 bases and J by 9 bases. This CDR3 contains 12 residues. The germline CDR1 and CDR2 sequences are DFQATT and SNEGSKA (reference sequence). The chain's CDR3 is CSAVDRVSEQFF. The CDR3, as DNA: TGCAGTGCAGTGGACAGGGTGAGTGAGCAGTTCTTC.

The CDR3 nucleotides are TGCAGTGCCCCAGGGTCGGGAGACGTATACGAGCAGTACTTC. It translates to CSAPGSGDVYEQYF. V and J are TRBV20-1 and TRBJ2-7, with D possibly TRBD2 on 6 matching bases. Germline V gene sequence: CDR1 DFQATT, CDR2 SNEGSKA (reference sequence). With 6 bases removed from V and 4 bases from J, the gap between germline ends came to 19 bases. CDR3 length equals 14 residues.

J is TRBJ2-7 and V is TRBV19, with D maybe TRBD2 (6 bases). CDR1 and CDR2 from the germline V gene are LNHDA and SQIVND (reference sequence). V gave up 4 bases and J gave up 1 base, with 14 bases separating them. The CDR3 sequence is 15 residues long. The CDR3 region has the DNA TGTGCCAGTAGTAGACTAGGGGAGAAGTCCTACGAGCAGTACTTC. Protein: CASSRLGEKSYEQYF.

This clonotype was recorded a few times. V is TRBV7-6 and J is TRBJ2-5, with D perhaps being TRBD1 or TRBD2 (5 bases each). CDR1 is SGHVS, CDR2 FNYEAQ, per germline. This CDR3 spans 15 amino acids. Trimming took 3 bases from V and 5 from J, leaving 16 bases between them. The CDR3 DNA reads TGTGCCAGCAGCTTGACACTAGGGGCCGGGGAGACCCAGTACTTC. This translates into CASSLTLGAGETQYF.

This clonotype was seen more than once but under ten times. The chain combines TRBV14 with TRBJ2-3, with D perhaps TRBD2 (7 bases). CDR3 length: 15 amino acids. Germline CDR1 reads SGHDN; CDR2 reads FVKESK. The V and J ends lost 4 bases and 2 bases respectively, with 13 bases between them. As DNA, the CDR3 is TGTGCCAGCAGCCTTGGCGGGGGCCTCACAGATACGCAGTATTTT. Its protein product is CASSLGGGLTDTQYF.

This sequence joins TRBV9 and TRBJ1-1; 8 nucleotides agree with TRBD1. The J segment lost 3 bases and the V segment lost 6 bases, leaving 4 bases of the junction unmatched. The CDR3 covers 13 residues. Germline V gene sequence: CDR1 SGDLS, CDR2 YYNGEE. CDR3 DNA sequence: TGTGCCAGCACGAGGACAGGGTACACTGAAGCTTTCTTT. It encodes CASTRTGYTEAFF.

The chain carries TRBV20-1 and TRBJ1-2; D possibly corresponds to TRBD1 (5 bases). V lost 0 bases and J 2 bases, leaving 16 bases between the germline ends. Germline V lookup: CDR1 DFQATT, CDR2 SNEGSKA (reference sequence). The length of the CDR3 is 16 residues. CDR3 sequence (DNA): TGCAGTGCTAGAGATCCCCTACGGGGGGACAACTATGGCTACACCTTC. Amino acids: CSARDPLRGDNYGYTF.

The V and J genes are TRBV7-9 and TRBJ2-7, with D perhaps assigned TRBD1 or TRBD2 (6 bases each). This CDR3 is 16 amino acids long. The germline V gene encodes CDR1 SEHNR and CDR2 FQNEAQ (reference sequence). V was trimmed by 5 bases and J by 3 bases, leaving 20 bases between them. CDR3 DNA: TGTGCCAGCAGCCAAGAGGAGAGGGGGGCGATCTACGAGCAGTACTTC. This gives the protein CASSQEERGAIYEQYF.

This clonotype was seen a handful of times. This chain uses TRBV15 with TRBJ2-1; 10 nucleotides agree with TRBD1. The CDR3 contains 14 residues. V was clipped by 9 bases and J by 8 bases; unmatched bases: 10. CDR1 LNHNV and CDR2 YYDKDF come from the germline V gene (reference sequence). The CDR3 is CATCSGTGAYEQFF. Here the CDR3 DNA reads TGTGCCACGTGCTCCGGGACAGGGGCATATGAGCAGTTCTTC.

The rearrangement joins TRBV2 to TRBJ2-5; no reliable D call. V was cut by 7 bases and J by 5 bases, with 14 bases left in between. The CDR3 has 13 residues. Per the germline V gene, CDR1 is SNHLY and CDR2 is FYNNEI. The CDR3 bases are TGTGCCAGCACCTCGGTCGCGCGGGAGACCCAGTACTTC. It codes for CASTSVARETQYF. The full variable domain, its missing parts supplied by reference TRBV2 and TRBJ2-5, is EPEVTQTPSHQVTQMGQEVILRCVPISNHLYFYWYRQILGQKVEFLVSFYNNEISEKSEIFDDQFSVERPDGSNFTLKIRSTKLEDSAMYFCASTSVARETQYFGPGTRLLVL.

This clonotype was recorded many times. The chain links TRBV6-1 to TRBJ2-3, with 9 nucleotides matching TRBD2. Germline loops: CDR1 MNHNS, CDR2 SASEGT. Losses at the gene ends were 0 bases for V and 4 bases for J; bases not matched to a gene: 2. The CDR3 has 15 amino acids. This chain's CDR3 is CASSEASGSPDTQYF. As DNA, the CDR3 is TGTGCCAGCAGTGAAGCTAGCGGGAGCCCAGATACGCAGTATTTT.

This CDR3 is CASSYLGTGDSEAFF. The CDR3 DNA reads TGTGCCAGCAGCTACCTAGGGACAGGGGACTCAGAAGCTTTCTTT. The genes are TRBV7-8 and TRBJ1-1, with 10 bases that match TRBD1. The germline V gene encodes CDR1 SGHVS and CDR2 FQNEAQ. Trimming cost V 4 bases and J 8 bases; bases outside gene matches: 10. The CDR3 covers 15 residues.